What follows are 21 T cell receptor beta chains derived from one specimen sequenced in a study of blood T cell repertoires in COVID-19. This table comes from immunoSEQ multiplex PCR, and its TCRdb copy is limited to in-frame clones, with some not included. Counted here are some 21,000 clones, roughly 75% occurring once; the ten biggest clones make up more than 10%. Sequencing was performed on peripheral blood. All receptors derive from a man in his fifties or sixties with active COVID-19.

The V gene is TRBV19, the J gene TRBJ2-7, with TRBD2 matching over 11 bases. Germline V gives CDR1 LNHDA, CDR2 SQIVND (reference sequence). Unmatched junction bases numbered 3, after V lost 3 bases and J lost 2 bases. There are 15 residues in the CDR3. CDR3 sequence reads: CASSMGGLAAYEQYF. In DNA form, the CDR3 reads TGTGCCAGTAGTATGGGGGGACTAGCGGCCTACGAGCAGTACTTC. Full variable domain (rest looked up from reference TRBV19 and TRBJ2-7): DGGITQSPKYLFRKEGQNVTLSCEQNLNHDAMYWYRQDPGQGLRLIYYSQIVNDFQKGDIAEGYSVSREKKESFPLTVTSAQKNPTAFYLCASSMGGLAAYEQYFGPGTRLTVT.

This chain connects TRBV18 to TRBJ1-2; maybe TRBD1 (5 bases). Per germline, CDR1 KGHSH and CDR2 LQKENI. The CDR3 sequence is 13 residues long. The ends were cut back, 3 bases at V and 8 bases at J, with 13 bases in the middle. This CDR3 reads CASSPSDSRGYTF. In DNA, the CDR3 is TGTGCCAGCTCACCTTCCGACAGTCGGGGCTACACCTTC.

The chain carries TRBV3-1 (or the pseudogene TRBV3-2) and TRBJ2-1, with unresolved D. CDR1 LGHDT and CDR2 YNNKEL come from the germline V gene (reference sequence). V lost 6 bases to trimming and J lost 2 bases, with 17 bases between them. The CDR3 sequence is 16 residues long. The DNA for the CDR3 is TGTGCCAGCAGTCATTCCCCAGTCCTAGCCTACAATGAGCAGTTCTTC. It encodes CASSHSPVLAYNEQFF.

The rearrangement uses TRBV11-2 and TRBJ1-1; the D is unclear. Trimming removed 7 bases from V and 3 bases from J, with 18 bases in between. The CDR3 length is 15 residues. Germline values: CDR1 SGHAT, CDR2 FQNNGV. The CDR3: CASTLRADGDTEAFF. In DNA form, the CDR3 reads TGTGCCAGCACGCTTCGCGCGGACGGGGACACTGAAGCTTTCTTT.

The V and J genes are TRBV11-3 and TRBJ2-3; D unclear. V lost 0 bases to trimming and J lost 3 bases, with 10 bases between them. Looked up from germline, CDR1 is SGHNT and CDR2 is YENEEA. This CDR3 spans 15 amino acids. The CDR3 DNA reads as TGTGCCAGCAGCTTAGAATCCCAGTATACAGATACGCAGTATTTT. Amino acid sequence: CASSLESQYTDTQYF.

The chain is built from TRBV5-8 and TRBJ2-7; TRBD2 aligns across 8 bases. The CDR3 has 14 amino acids. In germline, CDR1 is SGHTS, CDR2 YDEGEE. The V segment lost 2 bases and the J segment 3 bases; nucleotides outside the gene matches: 4. The CDR3 loop is CASSLSGSGYEQYF. CDR3 DNA: TGTGCCAGCAGCTTAAGCGGGAGCGGCTACGAGCAGTACTTC.

This clone appeared once. In the same sample, other DNA sequences code for this CDR3. The chain uses TRBV7-3 and TRBJ2-1; 14 bases are shared with TRBD2. The CDR3 contains 19 residues. Looked up from germline, CDR1 is SGHTA and CDR2 is FQGTGA. With 2 bases clipped from V and 2 bases from J, the junction kept 8 bases outside the gene matches. This chain's CDR3 is CASSLEVTSGRGAYNEQFF. CDR3 DNA: TGTGCCAGCAGCTTAGAAGTGACTAGCGGGAGGGGCGCCTACAATGAGCAGTTCTTC.

V usage is TRBV12-5 and J usage is TRBJ2-7, with D perhaps TRBD2 (5 bases). Between the trimmed V and J ends, which lost 3 bases and 2 bases, there was a span of 11 bases. Germline V gives CDR1 LGHNT, CDR2 FRNRAP. There are 14 residues in the CDR3. DNA of the CDR3: TGTGCTAGTGGTTTCGGCGGGCTCACCTACGAGCAGTACTTC. This gives the protein CASGFGGLTYEQYF.

This rearrangement joins TRBV12-5 to TRBJ1-1; maybe TRBD1 (5 bases). Trimming stripped 0 bases from V and 12 bases from J, with 8 bases between. The CDR3 is 11 amino acids. Germline values: CDR1 LGHNT, CDR2 FRNRAP. CDR3 bases: TGTGCTAGTGGTTTGGTGCGGGACCCTTTCTTT. Translation gives CASGLVRDPFF. The complete variable domain, with remaining parts taken from reference TRBV12-5 and TRBJ1-1, reads DARVTQTPRHKVTEMGQEVTMRCQPILGHNTVFWYRQTMMQGLELLAYFRNRAPLDDSGMPKDRFSAEMPDATLATLKIQPSEPRDSAVYFCASGLVRDPFFGQGTRLTVV.

In regard to this clone: One junction end disagrees with the germline gene, perhaps due to a read error. The chain carries TRBV7-7 and TRBJ2-1; 14 positions match TRBD2. The germline V gene has CDR1 SSHAT and CDR2 FNYEAQ (reference sequence). The CDR3 loop spans 22 amino acids. This CDR3 reads CASSPGLAGDGSGRADYYEQFF. Written as DNA, the CDR3 is TGTGCTAGCAGCCCGGGACTAGCGGGAGACGGAAGCGGGAGGGCCGATTACTATGAGCAGTTCTTC.

This clone was picked up one time. The chain carries TRBV28 and TRBJ2-1; D is ambiguous. The V end lost 7 bases, the J end lost 4 bases, and 5 bases lay between the germline ends. Germline V gene sequence: CDR1 MDHEN, CDR2 SYDVKM. The CDR3 extends over 11 amino acids. This chain's CDR3 is CASNAYNEQFF. The CDR3 region has the DNA TGTGCCAGCAACGCGTACAATGAGCAGTTCTTC.

This chain joins TRBV24-1 and TRBJ2-2; 8 bases fit TRBD1. CDR1 is KGHDR and CDR2 is SFDVKD in the germline V gene. This CDR3 comprises 17 residues. With 3 bases clipped from V and 4 bases from J, the junction kept 9 bases outside the gene matches. CDR3 amino acids: CATSDPGQGRGTGELFF. The CDR3 DNA follows: TGTGCCACCAGTGATCCCGGACAGGGCCGTGGCACCGGGGAGCTGTTTTTT.

The chain has TRBV4-1 and TRBJ1-3; 7 nucleotides match TRBD1. After removal of 2 bases from V and 3 bases from J, the junction contained 7 bases not matched to a gene. Germline CDR1 MGHRA, CDR2 YSYEKL. The CDR3 has 16 residues. Here the CDR3 reads CASSQLPGGGGNTIYF. The CDR3 bases are TGCGCCAGCAGCCAACTACCAGGGGGAGGTGGAAACACCATATATTTT.

The chain has TRBV5-4 and TRBJ2-7; TRBD1 might be the D (8 bases). The ends were cut back, 2 bases at V and 5 bases at J, with 14 bases in the middle. Germline-derived CDR1 and CDR2 are SGHNT and YYREEE (reference sequence). There are 14 residues in the CDR3. CDR3 DNA sequence: TGTGCCAGCAGCTTACAGGGGGGGCGGCACGAGCAGTACTTC. Translating gives CASSLQGGRHEQYF.

The chain links TRBV4-1 to TRBJ2-5; D is perhaps TRBD1 (6 bases). Looked up from germline, CDR1 is MGHRA and CDR2 is YSYEKL. V was trimmed by 4 bases and J by 5 bases, leaving 11 bases between them. The CDR3 is 13 residues long. The CDR3 spells CASSPTGMETQYF. For the CDR3, the DNA is TGCGCCAGCAGCCCGACAGGAATGGAGACCCAGTACTTC.

The chain employs TRBV10-3 and TRBJ1-1, with TRBD1 identical over 9 bases. V lost 9 bases, J lost 3 bases, and 8 bases stayed unmatched. Germline CDR1 and CDR2: ENHRY and SYGVKD. The length of the CDR3 is 14 residues. The CDR3 spells CAIRRTGDDTEAFF. In DNA, the CDR3 is TGTGCCATTCGGAGGACAGGGGACGACACTGAAGCTTTCTTT.

This clone appeared a few times. The rearrangement joins TRBV12-3 or TRBV12-4 to TRBJ1-2; D call uncertain. Between the trimmed V and J ends, which lost 0 bases and 8 bases, there was a span of 7 bases. The CDR3 is made up of 12 amino acids. The CDR3 bases are TGTGCCAGCAGTTTAGCGCGAGGGGGCTACACCTTC. It specifies CASSLARGGYTF.

The V gene is TRBV6-5, the J gene TRBJ2-1; tentative D call: TRBD1 (6 bases). V lost 7 bases and J lost 9, with 22 bases in between. The CDR3 runs to 15 residues. Germline assignment: CDR1 MNHEY and CDR2 SVGAGI. The CDR3 region is CASTGRETGSFEQFF. The CDR3 bases are TGTGCCAGCACTGGAAGAGAAACAGGGTCCTTTGAGCAGTTCTTC.

The chain uses TRBV19 and TRBJ2-1; 8 positions match TRBD2. This CDR3 contains 15 residues. The V gene's germline CDR1 is LNHDA and CDR2 SQIVND (reference sequence). With 5 bases clipped from V and 4 bases from J, the junction kept 7 bases outside the gene matches. The CDR3: CASSPSSGSYNEQFF. CDR3 nucleotides: TGTGCCAGTAGTCCCTCGAGCGGGAGTTACAATGAGCAGTTCTTC.

This clone was seen a few times. The chain uses TRBV24-1 and TRBJ2-1, with 8 bases matching TRBD1. The V gene end was trimmed by 1 base and the J gene end by 7 bases; junction bases not matched to a gene: 8. This CDR3 contains 16 residues. Germline values: CDR1 KGHDR, CDR2 SFDVKD. This CDR3 is CATSDLIWTGSNEQFF. Here the CDR3 DNA reads TGTGCCACCAGTGATTTAATTTGGACAGGGTCGAATGAGCAGTTCTTC.

The chain uses TRBV27 and TRBJ2-3, with 15 bases matching TRBD2. The CDR3 consists of 16 residues. Germline V gene lookup returns CDR1 MNHEY and CDR2 SMNVEV (reference sequence). Trimming at V came to 5 bases and at J to 7 bases, leaving 7 bases not matched to a gene. The CDR3 reads CASSAGLAGGIYTQYF. CDR3 sequence (DNA): TGTGCCAGCAGTGCGGGACTAGCGGGAGGAATATATACGCAGTATTTT.